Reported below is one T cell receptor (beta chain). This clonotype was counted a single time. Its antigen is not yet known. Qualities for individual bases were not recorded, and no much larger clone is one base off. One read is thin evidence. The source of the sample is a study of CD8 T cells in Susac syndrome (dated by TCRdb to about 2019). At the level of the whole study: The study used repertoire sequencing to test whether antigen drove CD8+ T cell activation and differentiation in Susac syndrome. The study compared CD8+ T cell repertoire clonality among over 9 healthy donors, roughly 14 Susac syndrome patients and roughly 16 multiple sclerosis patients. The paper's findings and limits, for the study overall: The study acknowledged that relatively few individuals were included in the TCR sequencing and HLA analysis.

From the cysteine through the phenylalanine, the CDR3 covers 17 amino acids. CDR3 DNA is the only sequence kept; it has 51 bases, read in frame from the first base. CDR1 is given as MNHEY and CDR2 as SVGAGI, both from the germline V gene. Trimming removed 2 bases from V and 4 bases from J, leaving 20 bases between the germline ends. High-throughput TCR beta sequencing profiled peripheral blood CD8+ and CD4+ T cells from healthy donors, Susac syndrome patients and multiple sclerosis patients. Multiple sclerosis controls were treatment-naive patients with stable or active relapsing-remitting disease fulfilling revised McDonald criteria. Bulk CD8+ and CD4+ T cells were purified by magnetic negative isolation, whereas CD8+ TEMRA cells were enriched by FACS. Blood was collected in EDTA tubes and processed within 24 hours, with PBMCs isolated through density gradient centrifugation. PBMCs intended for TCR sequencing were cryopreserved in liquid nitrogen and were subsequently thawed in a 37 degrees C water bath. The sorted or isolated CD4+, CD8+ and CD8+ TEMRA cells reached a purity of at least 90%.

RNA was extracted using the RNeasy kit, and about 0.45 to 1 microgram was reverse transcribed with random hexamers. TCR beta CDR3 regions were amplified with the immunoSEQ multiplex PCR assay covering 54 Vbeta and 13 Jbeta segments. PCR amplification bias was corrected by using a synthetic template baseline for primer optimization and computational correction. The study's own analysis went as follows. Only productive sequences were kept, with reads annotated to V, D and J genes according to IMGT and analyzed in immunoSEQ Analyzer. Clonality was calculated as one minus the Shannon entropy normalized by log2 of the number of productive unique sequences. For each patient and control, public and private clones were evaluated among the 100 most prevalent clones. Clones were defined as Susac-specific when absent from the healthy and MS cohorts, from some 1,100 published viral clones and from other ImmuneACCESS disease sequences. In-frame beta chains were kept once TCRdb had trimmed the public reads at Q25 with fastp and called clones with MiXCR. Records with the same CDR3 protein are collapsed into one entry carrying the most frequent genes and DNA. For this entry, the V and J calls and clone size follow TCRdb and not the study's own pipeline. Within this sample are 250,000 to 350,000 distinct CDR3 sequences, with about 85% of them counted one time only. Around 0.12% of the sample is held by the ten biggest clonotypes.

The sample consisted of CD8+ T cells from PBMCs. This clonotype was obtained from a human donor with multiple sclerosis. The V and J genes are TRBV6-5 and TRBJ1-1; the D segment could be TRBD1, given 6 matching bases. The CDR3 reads CASSYQKQQGFVTEAFF. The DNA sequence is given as TGTGCCAGCAGTTACCAAAAGCAACAGGGATTCGTCACTGAAGCTTTCTTT.